Shown below are 3 T cell receptor beta chains from a single sample sequenced in a study of CD8 T cells in ankylosing spondylitis (dated by TCRdb to 2017 to 2019). To prepare the library, 5' RACE was applied. Sequencing was performed on an Illumina HiSeq 2500. TCRdb itself trimmed the public reads at Q25 with fastp, ran MiXCR and retained productive beta chains. Duplicate CDR3 protein sequences are folded into a single record with the most common DNA and genes. Within this sample are 250,000 to 350,000 distinct CDR3 sequences, with 20% of them counted one time only. Jointly, the top ten make up less than 9.5% of the sample. The sample taken for sequencing was blood, either unsorted or a sorted T cell fraction (not recorded which). These receptors were taken from a male donor with ankylosing spondylitis or in good health (not recorded which).

The genes are TRBV29-1 and TRBJ2-3, with D maybe TRBD2 (6 bases). The germline V gene encodes CDR1 SQVTM and CDR2 ANQGSEA. V was trimmed by 6 bases and J by 1 base, leaving 17 bases between them. The CDR3 extends over 15 amino acids. CDR3: CSVNRRGAGTDTQYF. The CDR3 coding sequence is TGCAGCGTGAACAGGCGGGGCGCGGGCACAGATACGCAGTATTTT.

This chain uses TRBV20-1 with TRBJ2-1; TRBD1 agrees at 8 bases. Looked up from germline, CDR1 is DFQATT and CDR2 is SNEGSKA (reference sequence). The CDR3 has 13 residues. The CDR3 region is CSDNAPRGLRQFF. In DNA form, the CDR3 reads TGCAGCGATAATGCGCCCAGGGGGCTAAGGCAGTTCTTC.

This rearrangement joins TRBV28 to TRBJ1-1; possibly TRBD1 for D (6 bases). The CDR3 covers 15 residues. Looked up from germline, CDR1 is MDHEN and CDR2 is SYDVKM. V gave up 2 bases and J gave up 1 base, with 11 bases separating them. CDR3 loop: CASSLVTGENTEAFF. DNA for the CDR3: TGTGCCAGCAGTTTAGTGACAGGAGAGAACACTGAAGCTTTCTTT. Full variable domain (remainder filled in from reference TRBV28 and TRBJ1-1): DVKVTQSSRYLVKRTGEKVFLECVQDMDHENMFWYRQDPGLGLRLIYFSYDVKMKEKGDIPEGYSVSREKKERFSLILESASTNQTSMYLCASSLVTGENTEAFFGQGTRLTVV.